The 23 T cell receptor beta chains listed next were all sequenced from one sample in a study of shared clonotypes between healthy human individuals. Assay used: immunoSEQ multiplex PCR; TCRdb lists only in-frame clones, some missing. The table includes fewer than 600,000 clones, 79% detected once. The sequencing input was PBMCs. The receptors come from a woman aged 40 to 55 in good health. Some clones in this sample may be carry-over from other donors' samples.

The chain has TRBV6-5 and TRBJ2-1; 9 positions agree with TRBD1. The CDR3 contains 16 residues. The germline CDR1 and CDR2 sequences are MNHEY and SVGAGI. The V and J ends lost 2 bases and 3 bases, in that order; junction bases with no gene match: 5. CDR3 DNA: TGTGCCAGCAGTTACGGTCGGACAGGGGACTACAATGAGCAGTTCTTC. It translates to CASSYGRTGDYNEQFF.

Details on this clone: Other nucleotide sequences from this sample produce the same CDR3. V and J are TRBV5-1 and TRBJ2-7; D gene uncertain. Trimming cost V 2 bases and J 2 bases, with 8 bases left between them. Germline-derived CDR1 and CDR2 are SGHRS and YFSETQ. The CDR3 is 13 residues long. The CDR3 nucleotides read TGCGCCAGCAGCTTTGGCAGCCCCTACGAGCAGTACTTC. Protein: CASSFGSPYEQYF.

V usage is TRBV10-3 and J usage is TRBJ2-7, with 8 bases aligning to TRBD2. The CDR3 is 14 residues long. The germline CDR1 and CDR2 sequences are ENHRY and SYGVKD. Trimming removed 5 bases from V and 5 bases from J; junction bases left unmatched: 8. The CDR3 protein is CAISPKRESHEQYF. CDR3 in DNA: TGTGCCATCAGTCCCAAGCGGGAGTCCCACGAGCAGTACTTC.

The chain employs TRBV6-6 and TRBJ1-2, with a possible D match to TRBD1 (5 bases). Germline V gives CDR1 MNHNY, CDR2 SVGAGI (reference sequence). The CDR3 has 13 amino acids. Between the trimmed V and J ends, which lost 8 bases and 4 bases, there was a span of 14 bases. The CDR3 is CASLEDSPYGYTF. The CDR3 DNA reads TGTGCCAGCCTAGAAGACAGCCCCTATGGCTACACCTTC.

A few counts support this clone. Here the CDR3 reads CASSYGLLPDTQYF. For the CDR3, the DNA is TGTGCCAGCAGTTACGGTTTGCTCCCAGATACGCAGTATTTT. This chain joins TRBV6-5 and TRBJ2-3; D is unclear. CDR1 and CDR2 from the germline V gene are MNHEY and SVGAGI. This CDR3 has 14 amino acids. V lost 2 bases to trimming and J lost 4 bases, with 10 bases between them.

The chain recombines TRBV25-1 with TRBJ1-1, with D possibly TRBD1 on 5 matching bases. CDR3 length equals 15 residues. CDR1 and CDR2 from the germline V gene are MGHDK and SYGVNS. Trimming took 2 bases from V and 4 from J, leaving 14 bases between them. CDR3 loop: CASSELGESGTEAFF. The CDR3 bases are TGTGCCAGCAGTGAACTGGGGGAAAGTGGCACTGAAGCTTTCTTT.

The rearrangement joins TRBV5-5 to TRBJ1-1, with 10 positions matching TRBD1. Germline trimming cut 4 bases from V and 8 bases from J; bases unmatched to any gene: 8. In germline, CDR1 is SGHKS, CDR2 YYEKEE (reference sequence). The CDR3 extends over 14 amino acids. CDR3 DNA sequence: TGTGCCAGCAGCGCCCCGACAGGGGGCGAGGAAGCTTTCTTT. Protein: CASSAPTGGEEAFF.

The J gene is TRBJ1-1, the V gene TRBV30, with TRBD1 as a possible D gene (5 bases). V was pared by 3 bases and J by 5 bases, with 13 bases between. CDR3 length equals 13 residues. Germline V gene data show CDR1 as GTSNPN and CDR2 as SVGIG (reference sequence). CDR3 DNA: TGTGCCTGGAGATGGGGGAGTATAACTGAAGCTTTCTTT. Translated: CAWRWGSITEAFF.

The chain has TRBV5-4 and TRBJ1-1; D not certain. Germline V gene sequence: CDR1 SGHNT, CDR2 YYREEE (reference sequence). The V end was cut by 0 bases, the J end by 0 bases, with 9 bases between. There are 15 residues in the CDR3. CDR3 bases: TGTGCCAGCAGCTTGGCCAGTACCATGAACACTGAAGCTTTCTTT. Its protein is CASSLASTMNTEAFF.

The chain links TRBV5-4 to TRBJ2-1; 11 bases line up with TRBD2. Germline CDR1 is SGHNT and CDR2 is YYREEE (reference sequence). With V trimmed by 3 bases and J by 10 bases, 12 bases remained unmatched. The CDR3 length is 16 residues. The CDR3 region is CASSSPGLAGGGEQFF. CDR3 nucleotide sequence: TGTGCCAGCAGCTCCCCGGGGCTAGCGGGAGGAGGGGAGCAGTTCTTC.

This chain uses TRBV5-1 with TRBJ2-7, with TRBD2 identical over 8 bases. The ends lost 0 bases at V and 3 bases at J; junction bases unmatched: 5. From germline, CDR1 is SGHRS and CDR2 YFSETQ. This CDR3 spans 15 amino acids. The CDR3 region has the DNA TGCGCCAGCAGCTTGGTTGGCGGGAGGAACTACGAGCAGTACTTC. Its protein is CASSLVGGRNYEQYF.

This rearrangement joins TRBV7-9 to TRBJ1-1; TRBD1 matches at 7 bases. V shed 7 bases, J shed 2 bases, and the junction held 7 bases outside the gene matches. CDR3 length: 14 amino acids. Per the germline V gene, CDR1 is SEHNR and CDR2 is FQNEAQ (reference sequence). The CDR3 DNA reads as TGTGCCAGCATCAGGGACAGAGATAACACTGAAGCTTTCTTT. Protein product: CASIRDRDNTEAFF.

This clone was counted once. The chain joins TRBV5-1 to TRBJ2-1, with 14 nucleotides matching TRBD2. The V gene's germline CDR1 is SGHRS and CDR2 YFSETQ. The trim removed 2 bases at V and 1 base at J, leaving 5 bases unmatched. This CDR3 comprises 18 residues. The CDR3 sequence: CASSFGLAGGGSYNEQFF. The CDR3, as DNA: TGCGCCAGCAGCTTTGGACTAGCGGGAGGTGGGTCCTACAATGAGCAGTTCTTC.

The gene calls are TRBV19 and TRBJ1-2, with TRBD1 identical over 8 bases. From germline, CDR1 is LNHDA and CDR2 SQIVND (reference sequence). Germline trimming cut 7 bases from V and 4 bases from J; bases unmatched to any gene: 8. This CDR3 is 14 amino acids long. The CDR3 DNA reads as TGTGCCAGTACCTCGGACAGGGCGGCCTATGGCTACACCTTC. The encoded protein is CASTSDRAAYGYTF.

This clone appeared a few times. The gene calls are TRBV28 and TRBJ2-1; maybe TRBD1 (5 bases). V lost 6 bases and J 0 bases, leaving 18 bases between the germline ends. Germline V lookup: CDR1 MDHEN, CDR2 SYDVKM. The CDR3 is made up of 17 amino acids. CDR3 region: CASRLRGYRSSYNEQFF. The CDR3 nucleotides are TGTGCCAGCAGGCTCCGAGGCTACAGGAGCTCCTACAATGAGCAGTTCTTC.

CDR3 sequence: CASSEWILEGSGKPGYTF. Written as DNA, the CDR3 is TGTGCCAGCAGTGAATGGATCCTGGAGGGGTCAGGGAAGCCTGGCTACACCTTC. The rearrangement joins TRBV6-1 to TRBJ1-2; D is possibly TRBD1 (5 bases). CDR3 length equals 18 residues. Trimming removed 2 bases from V and 7 bases from J, with 26 bases in between. Germline assignment: CDR1 MNHNS and CDR2 SASEGT.

This clone was recorded only once. The V gene is TRBV6-6, the J gene TRBJ2-2; a weak D match, TRBD1 (5 bases). CDR1 is MNHNY and CDR2 is SVGAGI in the germline V gene (reference sequence). V shed 2 bases and J shed 2 bases, with 6 bases lying between them. The CDR3 consists of 14 residues. The CDR3 is CASSYRGNTGELFF. CDR3 in DNA: TGTGCCAGCAGTTACAGGGGTAACACCGGGGAGCTGTTTTTT.

This clone was detected only a few times. The chain is built from TRBV7-9 and TRBJ1-1; no clear D gene. The CDR3 sequence is 14 residues long. Per the germline V gene, CDR1 is SEHNR and CDR2 is FQNEAQ (reference sequence). Deletions cut 1 base from V and 8 bases from J, with 14 bases between. This CDR3 is CASSLGAGRDEAFF. The DNA of the CDR3 is TGTGCCAGCAGCTTAGGGGCAGGACGAGACGAAGCTTTCTTT.

The J gene is TRBJ2-1, the V gene TRBV29-1; D remains unclear. Trimming removed 5 bases at V and 15 bases at J, with 23 bases between. The CDR3 has 13 amino acids. Germline lookup yields CDR1 SQVTM and CDR2 ANQGSEA. The CDR3 DNA follows: TGCAGCGTTCTCACAGAATTGGATGGCAGTAGGTTCTTC. It codes for CSVLTELDGSRFF.

The chain is built from TRBV11-2 and TRBJ2-1; TRBD2 matches at 9 bases. This CDR3 contains 13 residues. The V gene end was trimmed by 3 bases and the J gene end by 10 bases; junction bases not matched to a gene: 4. Germline CDR1 reads SGHAT; CDR2 reads FQNNGV. CDR3 in amino acids: CASSLAGGGEQFF. CDR3 nucleotides: TGTGCCAGCAGCTTGGCGGGAGGGGGCGAGCAGTTCTTC. Full variable domain (rest looked up from reference TRBV11-2 and TRBJ2-1): EAGVAQSPRYKIIEKRQSVAFWCNPISGHATLYWYQQILGQGPKLLIQFQNNGVVDDSQLPKDRFSAERLKGVDSTLKIQPAKLEDSAVYLCASSLAGGGEQFFGPGTRLTVL.

The chain joins TRBV11-1 to TRBJ2-3; D unclear. V gave up 5 bases and J gave up 7 bases, with 13 bases separating them. Germline CDR1 SGHAT, CDR2 FQDESV (reference sequence). The CDR3 extends over 13 amino acids. As DNA, the CDR3 is TGTGCCAGCAGCCCCGTTCTAGGGAATACGCAGTATTTT. Translating it yields CASSPVLGNTQYF.

The chain recombines TRBV2 with TRBJ2-5; D gene ambiguous. The CDR3 runs 13 residues. Trimming cost V 2 bases and J 5 bases, with 9 bases left between them. Looked up from germline, CDR1 is SNHLY and CDR2 is FYNNEI. CDR3 nucleotides: TGTGCCAGCAGTGAATGGGTCCGGGAGACCCAGTACTTC. Translating it yields CASSEWVRETQYF.

V gene TRBV20-1 combines with J gene TRBJ2-3, with unresolved D. The ends were cut back, 3 bases at V and 12 bases at J, with 13 bases in the middle. The length of the CDR3 is 11 residues. In germline, CDR1 is DFQATT, CDR2 SNEGSKA (reference sequence). The DNA of the CDR3 is TGCAGTGCTAGTAAGGATCAGATACAGTATTTT. The encoded protein is CSASKDQIQYF.